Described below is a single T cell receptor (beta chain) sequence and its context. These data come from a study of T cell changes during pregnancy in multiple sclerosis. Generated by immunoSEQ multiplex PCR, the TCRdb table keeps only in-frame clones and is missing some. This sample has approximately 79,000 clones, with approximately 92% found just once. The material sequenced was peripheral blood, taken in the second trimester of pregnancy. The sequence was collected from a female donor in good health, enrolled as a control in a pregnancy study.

This chain's CDR3 is CAIRQGAVNTEAFF. CDR3 nucleotide sequence: TGTGCCATCAGACAGGGGGCTGTGAACACTGAAGCTTTCTTT. V usage is TRBV2 and J usage is TRBJ1-1, with 10 bases that match TRBD1. The CDR3 is 14 residues long. The V gene end was trimmed by 10 bases and the J gene end by 0 bases; junction bases not matched to a gene: 5. Germline values: CDR1 SNHLY, CDR2 FYNNEI.